These T cell receptor beta chains were read from a single sample in a study of blood T cells in healthy people across ages. One entry per CDR3 protein, called by TCRdb with MiXCR from the 5' RACE reads. This sample has hundreds of thousands of distinct CDR3 sequences, with more than 50% found just once. Sequencing used blood. The receptor set was obtained from a man aged 35-49 years in good health. Each CDR3 is given with its conserved first and last residue. The D gene is left open where the match is weak. Clone size is stated in some rows and not others, as once, few, many or a class when expanded.

d_gene	len	abundance	v_gene	j_gene	CDR3aa	CDR3nt
NA	12	NA	TRBV28	TRBJ2-5	CATVSVRETQYF	TGTGCCACCGTATCGGTTAGAGAGACCCAGTACTTC
TRBD2	16	NA	TRBV10-2	TRBJ2-3	CASSRITSGGTDTQYF	TGCGCCAGCAGCAGGATAACTAGCGGGGGCACAGATACGCAGTATTTT
NA	15	NA	TRBV9	TRBJ1-5	CASSLGGMLNQAQHF	TGTGCCAGCAGTCTCGGAGGCATGTTAAATCAGGCCCAGCATTTT
NA	16	few	TRBV20-1	TRBJ2-3	CSASGRTAQNKDTQYF	TGCAGTGCTAGTGGCAGGACGGCGCAGAATAAAGATACGCAGTATTTT
TRBD1	14	few	TRBV28	TRBJ1-5	CASNSGTANQPQHF	TGTGCCAGCAATTCCGGGACAGCTAATCAGCCCCAGCATTTT
NA	16	NA	TRBV4-1	TRBJ1-4	CASSQDPGAGYEKLFF	TGCGCCAGCAGCCAAGATCCCGGGGCAGGGTATGAAAAACTGTTTTTT
NA	18	few	TRBV5-1	TRBJ2-1	CASSFRYPREGSYNEQFF	TGCGCCAGCAGCTTCCGCTACCCCCGGGAAGGCTCCTACAATGAGCAGTTCTTC
NA	11	NA	TRBV25-1	TRBJ1-1	CASSEDRKAFF	TGTGCCAGCAGTGAGGACAGAAAAGCTTTCTTT
NA	13	few	TRBV9	TRBJ2-1	CASSVGPVDEQFF	TGTGCCAGCAGCGTAGGACCGGTTGATGAGCAGTTCTTC
TRBD2	16	NA	TRBV20-1	TRBJ2-1	CSARGTSGRATDEQFF	TGCAGTGCTAGGGGGACTAGCGGGAGGGCCACGGATGAGCAGTTCTTC
TRBD1	17	NA	TRBV6-1	TRBJ2-7	CASSILHPDRVDYEQYF	TGTGCCAGCAGTATCCTTCACCCGGACAGGGTTGACTACGAGCAGTACTTC
NA	13	NA	TRBV20-1	TRBJ1-2	CSARDLPRRSNTF	TGCAGTGCTAGAGATCTCCCCCGGAGAAGTAACACCTTC
NA	16	NA	TRBV4-2	TRBJ2-3	CASSPGRGQGTDTQYF	TGTGCCAGCAGCCCCGGTCGGGGCCAGGGAACAGATACGCAGTATTTT
NA	12	few	TRBV9	TRBJ2-3	CASGRDADTQYF	TGTGCCAGCGGGAGAGACGCGGATACGCAGTATTTT
NA	14	NA	TRBV29-1	TRBJ2-1	CSVDLASSPNEQFF	TGCAGCGTTGACCTGGCCTCGAGCCCCAATGAGCAGTTCTTC
NA	15	few	TRBV24-1	TRBJ1-2	CATSPSKGRHYGYTF	TGTGCCACCAGCCCGTCCAAGGGACGACACTATGGCTACACCTTC
TRBD2	17	NA	TRBV6-5	TRBJ2-5	CASSFRRLAGSQETQYF	TGTGCCAGCAGTTTCCGAAGACTAGCGGGGAGCCAAGAGACCCAGTACTTC
NA	14	NA	TRBV28	TRBJ2-7	CASSSAEAYNEQYF	TGTGCCAGCAGTTCAGCGGAGGCCTACAATGAGCAGTACTTC
TRBD2	16	NA	TRBV4-2	TRBJ2-1	CASSQSLAALRNEQFF	TGTGCCAGCAGCCAGTCTCTAGCGGCACTCAGGAATGAGCAGTTCTTC
NA	14	NA	TRBV28	TRBJ2-3	CASSSRRDEDTQYF	TGTGCCAGCAGTTCTCGGCGGGATGAGGATACGCAGTATTTT
NA	13	few	TRBV10-3	TRBJ2-1	CAISELQGHEQFF	TGTGCCATCAGTGAGTTACAGGGCCATGAGCAGTTCTTC
NA	16	few	TRBV4-2	TRBJ2-7	CASSLFTRAGGVEQYF	TGTGCCAGCAGCCTTTTCACGAGGGCAGGGGGGGTCGAGCAGTACTTC
NA	15	NA	TRBV12-3/TRBV12-4	TRBJ1-5	CASSLAVGGNQPQHF	TGTGCCAGCAGTTTAGCTGTGGGTGGCAATCAGCCCCAGCATTTT
TRBD2	15	NA	TRBV5-5	TRBJ2-7	CASSYHGTSAYEQYF	TGTGCCAGCAGCTACCACGGGACTAGTGCGTACGAGCAGTACTTC
NA	14	few	TRBV27	TRBJ1-1	CASSLWGRDTEAFF	TGTGCCAGCAGTTTATGGGGTAGGGACACTGAAGCTTTCTTT
NA	14	NA	TRBV20-1	TRBJ1-2	CSARDLDRSDGYTF	TGCAGTGCTAGAGATCTCGACAGGTCAGATGGCTACACCTTC
NA	14	NA	TRBV28	TRBJ1-5	CASRLTSNYMPQHF	TGTGCCAGCAGATTGACCTCTAATTACATGCCCCAGCATTTT
NA	13	NA	TRBV5-1	TRBJ1-4	CASSPRDNEKLFF	TGCGCCAGCAGCCCCCGGGACAATGAAAAACTGTTTTTT
NA	15	NA	TRBV5-1	TRBJ2-3	CASSFQEPNTDTQYF	TGCGCCAGCAGCTTCCAGGAGCCGAACACAGATACGCAGTATTTT
NA	15	few	TRBV5-1	TRBJ2-3	CASSLMGSSTDTQYF	TGCGCCAGCAGCCTGATGGGATCGAGCACAGATACGCAGTATTTT
TRBD2	18	NA	TRBV18	TRBJ2-3	CASSPELPGLGNTDTQYF	TGTGCCAGCTCACCAGAACTACCGGGACTAGGGAACACAGATACGCAGTATTTT
NA	15	NA	TRBV12-3/TRBV12-4	TRBJ1-2	CASSPGKPWGHGYTF	TGTGCCAGCAGTCCCGGTAAGCCCTGGGGCCATGGCTACACCTTC
TRBD1	21	few	TRBV6-2/TRBV6-3	TRBJ2-6	CASTPLIGTGAKHSGANVLTF	TGTGCCAGCACGCCTCTGATCGGGACAGGGGCCAAACACTCTGGGGCCAACGTCCTGACTTTC
TRBD2	18	NA	TRBV4-2	TRBJ2-5	CASGQDVQRGGLAETQYF	TGTGCCAGCGGCCAAGATGTCCAGCGGGGGGGCCTAGCAGAGACCCAGTACTTC
TRBD1	15	NA	TRBV24-1	TRBJ2-1	CATSAAGTGGGEQFF	TGTGCCACCAGTGCTGCCGGGACAGGTGGGGGCGAGCAGTTCTTC
TRBD2	15	NA	TRBV28	TRBJ2-7	CASSFQLAGWREQYF	TGTGCCAGCAGTTTCCAGCTAGCGGGCTGGCGGGAGCAGTACTTC
TRBD2	14	NA	TRBV18	TRBJ2-7	CASSARWEGHEQYF	TGTGCCAGCTCGGCCCGCTGGGAGGGTCACGAGCAGTACTTC